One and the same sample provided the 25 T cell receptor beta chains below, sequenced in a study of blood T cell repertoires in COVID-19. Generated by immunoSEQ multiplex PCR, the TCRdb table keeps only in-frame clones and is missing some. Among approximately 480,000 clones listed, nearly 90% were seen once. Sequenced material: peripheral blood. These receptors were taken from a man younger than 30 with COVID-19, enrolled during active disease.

The CDR3: CASSFLTGTEAFF. DNA of the CDR3: TGCGCCAGCAGCTTCCTGACAGGCACTGAAGCTTTCTTT. The chain employs TRBV5-1 and TRBJ1-1; the D gene is possibly TRBD1 (6 bases). The V end was cut by 2 bases, the J end by 4 bases, with 9 bases between. This CDR3 has 13 amino acids. The germline V gene has CDR1 SGHRS and CDR2 YFSETQ.

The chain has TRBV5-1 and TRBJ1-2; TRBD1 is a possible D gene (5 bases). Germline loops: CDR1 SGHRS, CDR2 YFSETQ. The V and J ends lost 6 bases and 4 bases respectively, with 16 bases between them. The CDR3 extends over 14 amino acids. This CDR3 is CASKVGSGIYGYTF. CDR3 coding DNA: TGCGCCAGCAAGGTCGGATCAGGGATCTATGGCTACACCTTC.

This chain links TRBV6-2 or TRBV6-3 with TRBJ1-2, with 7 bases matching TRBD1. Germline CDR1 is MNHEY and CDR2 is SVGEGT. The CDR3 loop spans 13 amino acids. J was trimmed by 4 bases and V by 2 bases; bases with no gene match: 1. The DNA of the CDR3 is TGTGCCAGCAGTTACGCAGGGGGCTATGGCTACACCTTC. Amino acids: CASSYAGGYGYTF.

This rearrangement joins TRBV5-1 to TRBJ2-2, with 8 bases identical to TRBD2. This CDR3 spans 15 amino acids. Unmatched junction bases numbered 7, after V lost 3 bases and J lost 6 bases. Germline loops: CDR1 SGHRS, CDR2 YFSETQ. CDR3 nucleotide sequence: TGCGCCAGCAGCTATGAGACTAGCGTGGCCGGGGAGCTGTTTTTT. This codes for CASSYETSVAGELFF.

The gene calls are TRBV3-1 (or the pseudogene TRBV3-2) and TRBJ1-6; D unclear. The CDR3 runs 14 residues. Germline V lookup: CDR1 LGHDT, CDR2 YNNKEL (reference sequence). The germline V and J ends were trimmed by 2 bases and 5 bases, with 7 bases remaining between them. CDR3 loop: CASSQSGNNSPLHF. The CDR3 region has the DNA TGTGCCAGCAGCCAATCCGGGAATAATTCACCCCTCCACTTT.

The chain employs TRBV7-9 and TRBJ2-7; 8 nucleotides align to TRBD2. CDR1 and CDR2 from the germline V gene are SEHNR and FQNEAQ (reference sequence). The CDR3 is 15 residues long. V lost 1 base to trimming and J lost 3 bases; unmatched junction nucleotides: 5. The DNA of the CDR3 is TGTGCCAGCAGCTTAGTAGGGACTAGGAACTACGAGCAGTACTTC. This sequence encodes CASSLVGTRNYEQYF.

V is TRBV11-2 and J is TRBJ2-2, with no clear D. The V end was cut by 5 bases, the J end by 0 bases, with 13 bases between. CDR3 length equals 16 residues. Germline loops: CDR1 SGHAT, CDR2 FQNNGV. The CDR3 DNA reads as TGTGCCAGCAGCCCCACCAGGCATCCGAACACCGGGGAGCTGTTTTTT. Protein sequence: CASSPTRHPNTGELFF.

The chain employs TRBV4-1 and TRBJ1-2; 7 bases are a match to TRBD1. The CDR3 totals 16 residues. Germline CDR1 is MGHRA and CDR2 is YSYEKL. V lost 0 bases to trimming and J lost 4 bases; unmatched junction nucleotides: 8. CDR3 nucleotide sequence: TGCGCCAGCAGCCAAGATCGTAGACAGGGAAGCTATGGCTACACCTTC. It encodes CASSQDRRQGSYGYTF.

The DNA for the CDR3 is TGTGCCAGCAGTCAGAGCGGGGGACTCCATAATGGCACAGATACGCAGTATTTT. This translates into CASSQSGGLHNGTDTQYF. The chain carries TRBV21-1 and TRBJ2-3; TRBD2 is the table's D call and was not checked against the DNA. TRBV21-1 is recorded as a pseudogene. CDR3 length: 18 amino acids.

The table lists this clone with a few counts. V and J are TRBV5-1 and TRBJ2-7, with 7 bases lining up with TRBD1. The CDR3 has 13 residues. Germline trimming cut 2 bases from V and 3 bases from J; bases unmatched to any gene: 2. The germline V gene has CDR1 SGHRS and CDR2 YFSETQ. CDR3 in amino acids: CASSFDRVYEQYF. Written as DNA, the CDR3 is TGCGCCAGCAGCTTTGACAGGGTCTACGAGCAGTACTTC.

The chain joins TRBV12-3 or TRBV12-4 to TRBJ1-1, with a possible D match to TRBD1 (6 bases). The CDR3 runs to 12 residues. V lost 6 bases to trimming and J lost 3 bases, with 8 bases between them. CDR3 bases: TGTGCCAGCAGCGGGACATACACTGAAGCTTTCTTT. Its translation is CASSGTYTEAFF.

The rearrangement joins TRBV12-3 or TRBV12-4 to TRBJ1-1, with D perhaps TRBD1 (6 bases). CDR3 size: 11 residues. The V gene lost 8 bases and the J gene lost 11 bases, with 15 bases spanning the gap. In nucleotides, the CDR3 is TGTGCCAGCGGTGAGGGGGGGGAGGCTTTCTTT. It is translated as CASGEGGEAFF.

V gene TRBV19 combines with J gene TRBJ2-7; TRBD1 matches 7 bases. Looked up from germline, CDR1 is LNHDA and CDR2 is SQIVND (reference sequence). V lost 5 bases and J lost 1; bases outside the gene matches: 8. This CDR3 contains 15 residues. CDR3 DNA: TGTGCCAGTAGTCCCACCGGGACAGCTTCCTACGAGCAGTACTTC. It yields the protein CASSPTGTASYEQYF.

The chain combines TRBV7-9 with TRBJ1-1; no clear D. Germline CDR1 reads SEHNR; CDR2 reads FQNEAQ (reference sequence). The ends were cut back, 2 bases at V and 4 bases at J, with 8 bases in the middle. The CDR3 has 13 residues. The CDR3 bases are TGTGCCAGCAGCTTAAAGTCGAGCACTGAAGCTTTCTTT. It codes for CASSLKSSTEAFF.

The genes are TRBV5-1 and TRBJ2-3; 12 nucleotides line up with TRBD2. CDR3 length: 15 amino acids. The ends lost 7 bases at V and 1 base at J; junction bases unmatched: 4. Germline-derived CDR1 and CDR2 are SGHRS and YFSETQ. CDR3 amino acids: CASRLAGERTDTQYF. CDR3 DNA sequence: TGCGCCAGCCGACTAGCGGGGGAGCGCACAGATACGCAGTATTTT. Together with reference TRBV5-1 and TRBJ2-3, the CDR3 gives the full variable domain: KAGVTQTPRYLIKTRGQQVTLSCSPISGHRSVSWYQQTPGQGLQFLFEYFSETQRNKGNFPGRFSGRQFSNSRSEMNVSTLELGDSALYLCASRLAGERTDTQYFGPGTRLTVL.

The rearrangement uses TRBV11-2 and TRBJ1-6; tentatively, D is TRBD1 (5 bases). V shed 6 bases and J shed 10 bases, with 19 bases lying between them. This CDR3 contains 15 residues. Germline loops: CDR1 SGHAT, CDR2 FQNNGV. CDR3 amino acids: CASRYTGGRDSPLHF. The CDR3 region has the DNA TGTGCCAGCAGATATACAGGCGGCCGAGACTCACCCCTCCACTTT.

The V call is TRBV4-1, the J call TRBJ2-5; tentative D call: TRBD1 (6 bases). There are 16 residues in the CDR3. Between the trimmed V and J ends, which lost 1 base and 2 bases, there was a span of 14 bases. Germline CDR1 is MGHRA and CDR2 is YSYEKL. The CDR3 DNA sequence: TGCGCCAGCAGCCAAGCCCAGGGGACGGATCAAGAGACCCAGTACTTC. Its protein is CASSQAQGTDQETQYF.

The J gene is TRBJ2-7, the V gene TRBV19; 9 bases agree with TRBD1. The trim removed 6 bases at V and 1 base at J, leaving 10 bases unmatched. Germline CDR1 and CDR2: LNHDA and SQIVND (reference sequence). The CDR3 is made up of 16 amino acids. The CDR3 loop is CASSRIGQGRSYEQYF. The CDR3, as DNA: TGTGCCAGTAGCCGGATCGGACAGGGGAGATCCTACGAGCAGTACTTC.

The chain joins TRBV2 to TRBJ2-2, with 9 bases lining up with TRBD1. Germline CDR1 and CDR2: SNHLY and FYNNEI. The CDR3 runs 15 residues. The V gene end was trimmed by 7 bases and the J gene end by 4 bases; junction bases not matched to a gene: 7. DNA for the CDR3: TGTGCCAGCACTGGGGGGACAGGGTTCACCGGGGAGCTGTTTTTT. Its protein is CASTGGTGFTGELFF.

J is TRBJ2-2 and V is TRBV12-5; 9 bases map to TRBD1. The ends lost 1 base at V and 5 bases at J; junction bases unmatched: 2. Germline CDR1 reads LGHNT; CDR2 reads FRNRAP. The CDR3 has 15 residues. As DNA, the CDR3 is TGTGCTAGTGGTTTGGCCGGACAGGGGACCGGGGAGCTGTTTTTT. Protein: CASGLAGQGTGELFF.

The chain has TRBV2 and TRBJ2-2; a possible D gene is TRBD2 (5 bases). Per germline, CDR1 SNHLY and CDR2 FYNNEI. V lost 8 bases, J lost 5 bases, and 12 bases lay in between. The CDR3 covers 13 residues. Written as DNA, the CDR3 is TGTGCCAGCTGGGCGGGTGGTACCGGGGAGCTGTTTTTT. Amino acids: CASWAGGTGELFF.

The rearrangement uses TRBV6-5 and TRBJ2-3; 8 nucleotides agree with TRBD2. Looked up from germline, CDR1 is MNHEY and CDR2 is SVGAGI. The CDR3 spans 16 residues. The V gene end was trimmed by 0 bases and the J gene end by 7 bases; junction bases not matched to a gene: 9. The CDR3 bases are TGTGCCAGCAGTTACTCGGGGCTAGCGGGTGATTATACGCAGTATTTT. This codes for CASSYSGLAGDYTQYF.

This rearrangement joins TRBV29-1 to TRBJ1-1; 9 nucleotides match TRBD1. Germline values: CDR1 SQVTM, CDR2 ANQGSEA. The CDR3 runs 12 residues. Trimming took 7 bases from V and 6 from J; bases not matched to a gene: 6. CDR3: CSAETGGPEAFF. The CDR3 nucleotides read TGCAGCGCCGAGACAGGGGGGCCTGAAGCTTTCTTT. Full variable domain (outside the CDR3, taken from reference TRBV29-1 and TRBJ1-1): SAVISQKPSRDICQRGTSLTIQCQVDSQVTMMFWYRQQPGQSLTLIATANQGSEATYESGFVIDKFPISRPNLTFSTLTVSNMSPEDSSIYLCSAETGGPEAFFGQGTRLTVV.

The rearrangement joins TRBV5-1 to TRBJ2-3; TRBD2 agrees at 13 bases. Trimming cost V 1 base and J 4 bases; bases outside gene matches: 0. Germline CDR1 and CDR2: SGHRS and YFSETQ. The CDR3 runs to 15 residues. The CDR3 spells CASSLTSGGADTQYF. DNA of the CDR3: TGCGCCAGCAGCTTGACTAGCGGGGGGGCAGATACGCAGTATTTT.

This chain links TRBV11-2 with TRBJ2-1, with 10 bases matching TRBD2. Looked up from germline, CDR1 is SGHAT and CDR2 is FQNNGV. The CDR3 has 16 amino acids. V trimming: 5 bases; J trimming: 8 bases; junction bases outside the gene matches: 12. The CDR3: CASSRSGGARGDEQFF. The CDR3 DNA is TGTGCCAGCAGCCGGAGCGGGGGGGCCCGGGGCGATGAGCAGTTCTTC.